This TCR beta chain was captured by sequencing in a study of cytomegalovirus exposure and HLA in healthy donors. Across the study: Drawn from HLA-typed donors, roughly 87 million unique TCRs were held in an early data release.

The PCR ran on 60 Vbeta and 13 Jbeta primers. This table comes from immunoSEQ multiplex PCR, and its TCRdb copy is limited to in-frame clones, with some not included. The repertoire consists of about 220,000 clones, with 70% to 80% occurring once and the leading ten covering 1.8%. Germline values: CDR1 SSHAT, CDR2 FNYEAQ (reference sequence). The CDR3 spans 15 residues. Turning to this clone: One junction end does not reproduce the germline sequence, and a read error may be involved.

The sequence was collected from a woman in her 30s in good health and CMV-seronegative. The gene calls are TRBV7-7 and TRBJ2-5; tentative D call: TRBD2 (5 bases). The sample consisted of PBMCs. The DNA of the CDR3 is TGTGCTAGCAGCTCCCGCTTAGCGACCACAGAGACCCAGTACTTC. As protein: CASSSRLATTETQYF.